These 28 T cell receptor beta chains were sequenced from one sample in a study of blood T cell repertoires in COVID-19. The table came from immunoSEQ multiplex PCR; TCRdb's copy has only in-frame clones and leaves some out. The data show some 240,000 clones, with about 90% seen just once and 3% to 4% held by the top ten. Sequenced sample: PBMCs or T cells enriched from blood (not recorded which). The source of these receptors is a woman in her forties with acute COVID-19.

V usage is TRBV7-9 and J usage is TRBJ2-7, with a tentative D call TRBD2 (5 bases). CDR3 size: 12 residues. Trimming cost V 6 bases and J 3 bases, with 9 bases left between them. Germline V gives CDR1 SEHNR, CDR2 FQNEAQ (reference sequence). CDR3 sequence: CASSSGDYEQYF. CDR3 sequence (DNA): TGTGCCAGCAGTTCCGGGGACTACGAGCAGTACTTC.

The rearrangement joins TRBV3-1 (or the pseudogene TRBV3-2) to TRBJ2-7, with TRBD1 identical over 8 bases. The trim removed 5 bases at V and 4 bases at J, leaving 19 bases unmatched. CDR1 LGHDT and CDR2 YNNKEL come from the germline V gene (reference sequence). This CDR3 spans 18 amino acids. DNA for the CDR3: TGTGCCAGCAGCAAAAGGTGGGCAGGGGGCGGAGATCGTTACGAGCAGTACTTC. This codes for CASSKRWAGGGDRYEQYF.

The chain is built from TRBV7-5 and TRBJ2-1; TRBD2, the table's D call, was not compared with the DNA. TRBV7-5 is marked as a pseudogene. The CDR3 is 17 residues long. CDR3 bases: TGTGTCAGAAGCTTAGAACTGACTAGCGGGTGTTACAATGAGCAGTTCTTC. Protein: CVRSLELTSGCYNEQFF.

The chain employs TRBV25-1 and TRBJ2-3, with D hard to call. This CDR3 is built from 13 residues. Germline CDR1 is MGHDK and CDR2 is SYGVNS. Trimming pared 5 bases from V and 0 bases from J, leaving 6 bases between. CDR3 residues: CASSIQSTDTQYF. CDR3 DNA: TGTGCCAGCAGTATCCAGAGCACAGATACGCAGTATTTT.

This chain joins TRBV6-5 and TRBJ1-1; 7 bases agree with TRBD1. Germline V gives CDR1 MNHEY, CDR2 SVGAGI. V dropped 6 bases and J dropped 5; count of bases not matched to a gene: 12. There are 15 residues in the CDR3. CDR3 region: CASRKIRGVKTEAFF. CDR3 nucleotide sequence: TGTGCCAGCAGGAAGATCAGGGGGGTAAAAACTGAAGCTTTCTTT.

Written as DNA, the CDR3 is TGTGCCAGCAGCCAAGAGGGCTCGTATAATGAAAAACTGTTTTTT. Amino acid sequence: CASSQEGSYNEKLFF. The chain uses TRBV14 and TRBJ1-4, with D hard to call. Germline V gives CDR1 SGHDN, CDR2 FVKESK. This CDR3 is 15 amino acids long. V was pared by 0 bases and J by 4 bases, with 9 bases between.

The rearrangement links TRBV15 to TRBJ1-5; tentatively, D is TRBD1 (5 bases). Between the trimmed V and J ends, which lost 5 bases and 0 bases, there was a span of 14 bases. This CDR3 has 16 amino acids. Germline lookup yields CDR1 LNHNV and CDR2 YYDKDF (reference sequence). Here the CDR3 DNA reads TGTGCCACCAGCCCTACAGGAGAACATAGCAATCAGCCCCAGCATTTT. It encodes CATSPTGEHSNQPQHF.

This rearrangement joins TRBV5-1 to TRBJ1-1, with 7 nucleotides matching TRBD1. Trimming took 4 bases from V and 1 from J; bases not matched to a gene: 7. Germline V gives CDR1 SGHRS, CDR2 YFSETQ. This CDR3 contains 15 residues. The chain's CDR3 is CASSRLQGTNTEAFF. DNA of the CDR3: TGCGCCAGCAGCCGGCTACAGGGGACGAACACTGAAGCTTTCTTT. Based on the CDR3 plus reference TRBV5-1 and TRBJ1-1, the full variable domain is KAGVTQTPRYLIKTRGQQVTLSCSPISGHRSVSWYQQTPGQGLQFLFEYFSETQRNKGNFPGRFSGRQFSNSRSEMNVSTLELGDSALYLCASSRLQGTNTEAFFGQGTRLTVV.

The chain combines TRBV5-1 with TRBJ2-3; TRBD2 matches at 11 bases. Germline V lookup: CDR1 SGHRS, CDR2 YFSETQ. The CDR3 is 16 residues long. With V trimmed by 0 bases and J by 5 bases, 5 bases remained unmatched. CDR3 sequence reads: CASSLASGRSIDTQYF. The CDR3 nucleotides are TGCGCCAGCAGCTTGGCTAGCGGGAGGTCTATAGATACGCAGTATTTT.

This clone showed up just once. The chain joins TRBV7-9 to TRBJ2-7; D is perhaps TRBD1 (5 bases). Trimming took 11 bases from V and 6 from J, leaving 20 bases between them. The germline CDR1 and CDR2 sequences are SEHNR and FQNEAQ (reference sequence). The CDR3 length is 13 residues. In nucleotides, the CDR3 is TGTGCCGGCCAGGGTTCCGGGTTCGCCGAGCAGTACTTC. This encodes CAGQGSGFAEQYF. The full variable domain, in which reference TRBV7-9 and TRBJ2-7 provide the parts outside the CDR3, is DTGVSQNPRHKITKRGQNVTFRCDPISEHNRLYWYRQTLGQGPEFLTYFQNEAQLEKSRLLSDRFSAERPKGSFSTLEIQRTEQGDSAMYLCAGQGSGFAEQYFGPGTRLTVT.

This clone was seen more than once but under ten times. The chain recombines TRBV6-4 with TRBJ2-3; possibly TRBD2 for D (5 bases). Between the trimmed V and J ends, which lost 4 bases and 3 bases, there was a span of 11 bases. Germline CDR1 is MRHNA and CDR2 is SNTAGT. This CDR3 spans 14 amino acids. DNA of the CDR3: TGTGCCAGCAGTGCTGGCGGGCTAACAGATACGCAGTATTTT. This gives the protein CASSAGGLTDTQYF.

This chain joins TRBV28 and TRBJ1-5; D call uncertain. The germline V gene has CDR1 MDHEN and CDR2 SYDVKM. This CDR3 is built from 15 residues. The germline V and J ends were trimmed by 7 bases and 0 bases, with 13 bases remaining between them. The CDR3 protein is CASTWAGDSNQPQHF. The CDR3, as DNA: TGTGCCAGCACCTGGGCAGGTGATAGCAATCAGCCCCAGCATTTT. Together with reference TRBV28 and TRBJ1-5, the CDR3 gives the full variable domain: DVKVTQSSRYLVKRTGEKVFLECVQDMDHENMFWYRQDPGLGLRLIYFSYDVKMKEKGDIPEGYSVSREKKERFSLILESASTNQTSMYLCASTWAGDSNQPQHFGDGTRLSIL.

The rearrangement links TRBV29-1 to TRBJ2-1, with 7 bases aligning to TRBD2. J was trimmed by 5 bases and V by 4 bases; bases with no gene match: 11. CDR3 length: 15 amino acids. In germline, CDR1 is SQVTM, CDR2 ANQGSEA. The CDR3 spells CSVALAALFDNEQFF. Written as DNA, the CDR3 is TGCAGCGTTGCTCTAGCGGCTCTCTTCGACAATGAGCAGTTCTTC.

V gene TRBV15 combines with J gene TRBJ2-1, with no clear D. This CDR3 is 15 amino acids long. Trimming removed 4 bases at V and 6 bases at J, with 16 bases between. From germline, CDR1 is LNHNV and CDR2 YYDKDF (reference sequence). This chain's CDR3 is CATSTPLGTFNEQFF. As DNA, the CDR3 is TGTGCCACCAGCACCCCCTTGGGCACATTCAATGAGCAGTTCTTC.

The chain uses TRBV7-9 and TRBJ2-3, with 8 bases identical to TRBD2. Per germline, CDR1 SEHNR and CDR2 FQNEAQ (reference sequence). With 1 base clipped from V and 0 bases from J, the junction kept 6 bases outside the gene matches. The CDR3 has 17 residues. The CDR3 DNA follows: TGTGCCAGCAGCTTAGGATCTAGCGGGTCTAGCACAGATACGCAGTATTTT. Its protein product is CASSLGSSGSSTDTQYF.

The chain links TRBV27 to TRBJ2-5, with 9 bases lining up with TRBD1. The CDR3 runs to 19 residues. In germline, CDR1 is MNHEY, CDR2 SMNVEV (reference sequence). J was trimmed by 5 bases and V by 3 bases; bases with no gene match: 19. The CDR3 sequence is CASSFAIAQGARVTETQYF. The CDR3 nucleotides are TGTGCCAGCAGTTTCGCGATTGCACAGGGGGCCCGTGTAACGGAGACCCAGTACTTC.

This chain links TRBV30 with TRBJ2-3; 8 bases fit TRBD1. Germline values: CDR1 GTSNPN, CDR2 SVGIG (reference sequence). This CDR3 has 16 amino acids. Germline trimming cut 3 bases from V and 3 bases from J; bases unmatched to any gene: 11. The CDR3 protein is CAWRTGGTFWTDTQYF. The CDR3 nucleotides are TGTGCCTGGAGAACAGGGGGAACGTTTTGGACAGATACGCAGTATTTT.

This clone has only one observation. The chain employs TRBV6-5 and TRBJ2-1; 11 bases are shared with TRBD2. Germline values: CDR1 MNHEY, CDR2 SVGAGI. The CDR3 totals 16 residues. V was clipped by 4 bases and J by 7 bases; unmatched bases: 9. CDR3 loop: CASSLGLAVPRNEQFF. CDR3 in DNA: TGTGCCAGCAGTTTGGGACTAGCGGTCCCTCGGAATGAGCAGTTCTTC.

This chain uses TRBV6-5 with TRBJ2-1; D is perhaps TRBD1 (5 bases). Germline assignment: CDR1 MNHEY and CDR2 SVGAGI. The CDR3 has 13 residues. V was trimmed by 5 bases and J by 6 bases, leaving 11 bases between them. CDR3 bases: TGTGCCAGCAGTAAAATCAGGGTCAATGAGCAGTTCTTC. Translated, it gives CASSKIRVNEQFF.

The chain joins TRBV6-5 to TRBJ1-2; D is unclear. Per the germline V gene, CDR1 is MNHEY and CDR2 is SVGAGI. The V end was cut by 2 bases, the J end by 4 bases, with 8 bases between. CDR3 length: 13 residues. In nucleotides, the CDR3 is TGTGCCAGCAGTTACGATTCAGGCTATGGCTACACCTTC. This codes for CASSYDSGYGYTF.

The gene calls are TRBV13 and TRBJ1-2; D not resolved. Trimming stripped 0 bases from V and 8 bases from J, with 19 bases between. Germline V gene lookup returns CDR1 PRHDT and CDR2 FYEKMQ (reference sequence). The CDR3 extends over 16 amino acids. The CDR3 loop reads CASSLGRGQIGSGYTF. Here the CDR3 DNA reads TGTGCCAGCAGCTTAGGCCGGGGTCAGATTGGAAGCGGCTACACCTTC.

This clone was seen a handful of times. The chain links TRBV15 to TRBJ2-2; weak D call: TRBD1 (6 bases). This CDR3 spans 14 amino acids. Germline V gene lookup returns CDR1 LNHNV and CDR2 YYDKDF (reference sequence). Trimming pared 7 bases from V and 2 bases from J, leaving 11 bases between. CDR3 loop: CATTSGGNTGELFF. CDR3 in DNA: TGTGCCACCACGAGTGGGGGCAACACCGGGGAGCTGTTTTTT.

The gene calls are TRBV7-3 and TRBJ2-3; 7 bases align to TRBD1. The V gene's germline CDR1 is SGHTA and CDR2 FQGTGA. V shed 2 bases and J 6 bases; nucleotides not matched to a gene: 8. CDR3 length: 15 residues. CDR3 coding DNA: TGTGCCAGCAGCTTACAGGGGGAGTCATACGATACGCAGTATTTT. It is translated as CASSLQGESYDTQYF.

V gene TRBV27 combines with J gene TRBJ2-7; D is perhaps TRBD1 (5 bases). CDR1 is MNHEY and CDR2 is SMNVEV in the germline V gene (reference sequence). The V end lost 4 bases, the J end lost 0 bases, and 7 bases lay between the germline ends. This CDR3 spans 13 amino acids. The DNA of the CDR3 is TGTGCCAGCAGTTGGGGCAGCTCCTACGAGCAGTACTTC. It codes for CASSWGSSYEQYF.

This chain joins TRBV7-9 and TRBJ2-1; TRBD1 aligns across 8 bases. Germline CDR1 is SEHNR and CDR2 is FQNEAQ (reference sequence). The trim removed 8 bases at V and 1 base at J, leaving 10 bases unmatched. This CDR3 region has 16 residues. The CDR3 loop reads CASLRQGKKSYNEQFF. The CDR3 nucleotides are TGTGCCAGCCTGAGACAGGGGAAAAAGTCCTACAATGAGCAGTTCTTC.

This chain connects TRBV6-5 to TRBJ1-2; D possibly corresponds to TRBD1 (5 bases). The CDR3 extends over 14 amino acids. Germline V gene data show CDR1 as MNHEY and CDR2 as SVGAGI. V was trimmed by 5 bases and J by 5 bases, leaving 15 bases between them. The CDR3 region is CASSQPPGYYGYTF. The CDR3 DNA follows: TGTGCCAGCAGTCAACCCCCAGGGTATTATGGCTACACCTTC.

The CDR3 protein is CASSPTIRSPLHF. CDR3 nucleotides: TGTGCCAGCAGCCCAACTATTCGTTCACCCCTCCACTTT. The rearrangement uses TRBV7-9 and TRBJ1-6; D not certain. Germline CDR1 SEHNR, CDR2 FQNEAQ (reference sequence). CDR3 size: 13 residues. V was pared by 5 bases and J by 9 bases, with 11 bases between.

The V gene is TRBV7-6, the J gene TRBJ2-7; TRBD1 is a possible D gene (5 bases). The V end lost 2 bases, the J end lost 6 bases, and 14 bases lay between the germline ends. The CDR3 is made up of 14 amino acids. Per the germline V gene, CDR1 is SGHVS and CDR2 is FNYEAQ. The CDR3 is CASSLSRRVGEQYF. In DNA form, the CDR3 reads TGTGCCAGCAGCTTATCCCGCAGGGTCGGCGAGCAGTACTTC.